This paragraph reports one TCR beta chain. The entry originates in a study of blood T cell repertoires in COVID-19. Turning to the study itself: Spain, Italy and the United States supplied samples that represented acute and convalescent COVID-19.

This CDR3 is built from 13 residues. Germline CDR1 and CDR2: SQVTM and ANQGSEA. The germline V and J ends were trimmed by 7 bases and 0 bases, with 11 bases remaining between them. In the authors' methods: By means of reference gene primer amplification, nucleated cell counts were estimated. TCRdb's table, derived via immunoSEQ multiplex PCR, lists solely in-frame clones and lacks some. The V and J calls and the clone size are those of that table, but D and trimming were determined from the DNA. The table has 93,000 or so clones, approximately 86% seen once; the top ten hold about 3%. Sequenced: peripheral blood. This TCR was recovered from a human donor in a cohort sampled during active COVID-19. V usage is TRBV29-1 and J usage is TRBJ2-3; D possibly corresponds to TRBD2 (6 bases). This CDR3 reads CSGFGGSTDTQYF. The CDR3 DNA reads as TGCAGCGGTTTTGGGGGGAGCACAGATACGCAGTATTTT.